The clone carrying this TCR beta chain has just a few counts. TCRdb processed the PCR reads anew with MiXCR; each CDR3 protein has one entry. The table lists 5,500 to 8,000 distinct CDR3 sequences, about 29% of them singletons. V was pared by 0 bases and J by 2 bases, with 11 bases between. Germline V lookup: CDR1 MNHNY, CDR2 SVGAGI (reference sequence). The CDR3 has 17 residues. The data were obtained in a study of immune characterization of retroperitoneal liposarcoma. Sequenced: tumor tissue. The V call is TRBV6-6, the J call TRBJ1-6; D gene uncertain. The source of this sequence is a female donor with retroperitoneal liposarcoma. CDR3 sequence reads: CASSYSERDPYNSPLHF. The CDR3 DNA is TGTGCCAGCAGTTACTCCGAAAGGGATCCCTATAATTCACCCCTCCACTTT.